The T cell receptor beta chain described here comes from a study of blood T cell repertoires in COVID-19. The overall study: The origin of the acute and convalescent COVID-19 samples was the United States, Italy and Spain. The cDNA or gDNA used as material had been derived from T cells, B-cell-depleted T cells, or PBMCs.

Profiling relied on immunoSEQ multiplex PCR, and the TCRdb table lists in-frame clones only, not all of them. This repertoire shows fewer than 150,000 clones, about 86% found once; its top ten account for 0.88%. The CDR3 runs 20 residues. CDR1 MNHEY and CDR2 SVGEGT come from the germline V gene. Trimming stripped 0 bases from V and 0 bases from J, with 20 bases between. Sequencing was carried out using peripheral blood. The chain is built from TRBV6-2 or TRBV6-3 and TRBJ1-4; TRBD1 is a possible D gene (6 bases). This TCR came from a woman aged 45-65 years with active or convalescent COVID-19. The CDR3 DNA reads as TGTGCCAGCAGTTACTCGAATCCTACAGGGAGGGGTGCAACTAATGAAAAACTGTTTTTT. This translates into CASSYSNPTGRGATNEKLFF.